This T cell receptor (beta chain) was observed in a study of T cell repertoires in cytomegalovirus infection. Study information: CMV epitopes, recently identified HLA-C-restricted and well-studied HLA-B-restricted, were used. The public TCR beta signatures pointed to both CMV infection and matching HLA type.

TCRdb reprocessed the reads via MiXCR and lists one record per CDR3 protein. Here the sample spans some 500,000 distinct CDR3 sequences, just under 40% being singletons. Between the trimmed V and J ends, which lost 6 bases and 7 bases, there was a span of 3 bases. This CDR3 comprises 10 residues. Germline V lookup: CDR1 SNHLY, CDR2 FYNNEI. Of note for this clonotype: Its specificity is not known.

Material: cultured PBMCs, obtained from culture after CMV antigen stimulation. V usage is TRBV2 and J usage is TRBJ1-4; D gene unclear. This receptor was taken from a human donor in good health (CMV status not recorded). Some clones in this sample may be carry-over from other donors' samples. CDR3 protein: CASRGEKLFF. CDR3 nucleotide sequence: TGTGCCAGCAGGGGTGAAAAACTGTTTTTT.